One sample yielded the 29 T cell receptor beta chains listed below, sequenced in a study of neoadjuvant nivolumab and ipilimumab in lung cancer (dated by TCRdb to the early 2020s). Taken with the paper, the label for time point translates to: pretherapy, before neoadjuvant immune checkpoint inhibitors. The protocol used for the library was the immunoSEQ multiplex PCR assay. Here the immuneACCESS table is served through TCRdb, limited to in-frame sequences with V and J called. Missing clones are a known gap in these copies; in checked studies unresolved V genes cover under half, and the rest lacks a known reason. The sample contains tens of thousands of clones, 80% to 90% of them found a single time. Of the sample, more than 3% falls within the top ten clones. The sample in question was blood, obtained before neoadjuvant nivolumab, alone or with ipilimumab. The receptors come from an adult with non-small cell lung cancer. Some clones in this sample may be carry-over from other donors' samples.

The chain has TRBV5-1 and TRBJ2-1; 16 nucleotides line up with TRBD2. In germline, CDR1 is SGHRS, CDR2 YFSETQ. J gave up 7 bases and V 4 bases, and 11 bases lay outside the gene matches. The CDR3 length is 18 residues. The CDR3 bases are TGCGCCAGCAGCCGACCACACTCGGGACTAGCGGGGGGGAATGAGCAGTTCTTC. Translating it yields CASSRPHSGLAGGNEQFF.

This chain joins TRBV20-1 and TRBJ2-7; D call uncertain. Germline V lookup: CDR1 DFQATT, CDR2 SNEGSKA (reference sequence). V shed 6 bases and J shed 7 bases, with 13 bases lying between them. The CDR3 extends over 11 amino acids. CDR3 protein: CSAERVEEQYF. In DNA, the CDR3 is TGCAGTGCCGAGCGAGTGGAGGAGCAGTACTTC.

This chain uses TRBV7-3 with TRBJ2-2, with D perhaps matching TRBD2 (6 bases). Germline V lookup: CDR1 SGHTA, CDR2 FQGTGA. V dropped 8 bases and J dropped 6 bases, with 16 bases sitting between them. The CDR3 extends over 14 amino acids. Here the CDR3 DNA reads TGTGCCAGCCGGGCTACGGGGGTCCCCGGGGAGCTGTTTTTT. Encoded protein: CASRATGVPGELFF.

CDR3 sequence: CASSMGLNIRLAGIYEQYF. The CDR3 DNA is TGTGCCAGTAGTATGGGCTTGAATATCAGGCTAGCGGGCATCTACGAGCAGTACTTC. This sequence joins TRBV19 and TRBJ2-7; 8 positions agree with TRBD2. The germline V gene has CDR1 LNHDA and CDR2 SQIVND (reference sequence). This CDR3 has 19 amino acids. Trimming took 3 bases from V and 3 from J; bases not matched to a gene: 19.

V usage is TRBV5-1 and J usage is TRBJ1-4; 7 nucleotides match TRBD1. The CDR3 consists of 15 residues. Germline-derived CDR1 and CDR2 are SGHRS and YFSETQ. V dropped 2 bases and J dropped 3; count of bases not matched to a gene: 4. The CDR3, as DNA: TGCGCCAGCAGCTTATCAGGGGGATCTAATGAAAAACTGTTTTTT. It translates to CASSLSGGSNEKLFF.

The table lists this clone with a few counts. The chain employs TRBV9 and TRBJ2-1; 7 bases fit TRBD2. Germline assignment: CDR1 SGDLS and CDR2 YYNGEE. This CDR3 has 15 amino acids. V shed 0 bases and J 8 bases; nucleotides not matched to a gene: 8. CDR3 sequence reads: CASSVGGGAGYEQFF. The CDR3 DNA reads TGTGCCAGCAGCGTAGGGGGAGGGGCGGGCTATGAGCAGTTCTTC. The complete variable domain, with remaining parts taken from reference TRBV9 and TRBJ2-1, reads DSGVTQTPKHLITATGQRVTLRCSPRSGDLSVYWYQQSLDQGLQFLIQYYNGEERAKGNILERFSAQQFPDLHSELNLSSLELGDSALYFCASSVGGGAGYEQFFGPGTRLTVL.

This clone was seen only a few times. The J gene is TRBJ2-2, the V gene TRBV25-1; D uncertain. The CDR3 consists of 14 residues. Trimming stripped 6 bases from V and 1 base from J, with 9 bases between. Looked up from germline, CDR1 is MGHDK and CDR2 is SYGVNS. This CDR3 reads CASSSLVNTGELFF. DNA for the CDR3: TGTGCCAGCAGCTCCCTAGTGAACACCGGGGAGCTGTTTTTT.

The rearrangement links TRBV18 to TRBJ1-1; D is possibly TRBD1 (5 bases). The V and J ends lost 3 bases and 2 bases respectively, with 16 bases between them. Germline V gene data show CDR1 as KGHSH and CDR2 as LQKENI. The CDR3 spans 16 residues. The chain's CDR3 is CASSPGRRQINTEAFF. The CDR3, as DNA: TGTGCCAGCTCACCGGGACGCCGGCAGATTAACACTGAAGCTTTCTTT.

This chain joins TRBV5-1 and TRBJ2-2; a possible D gene is TRBD2 (5 bases). This CDR3 is 15 amino acids long. Germline CDR1 reads SGHRS; CDR2 reads YFSETQ. With 4 bases removed from V and 1 base from J, the gap between germline ends came to 11 bases. The CDR3 sequence is CASSPRGGNTGELFF. CDR3 DNA: TGCGCCAGCAGCCCCCGAGGAGGGAACACCGGGGAGCTGTTTTTT. Variable domain in full (rest from reference TRBV5-1 and TRBJ2-2): KAGVTQTPRYLIKTRGQQVTLSCSPISGHRSVSWYQQTPGQGLQFLFEYFSETQRNKGNFPGRFSGRQFSNSRSEMNVSTLELGDSALYLCASSPRGGNTGELFFGEGSRLTVL.

CDR3 in amino acids: CASSRRRDLKETQYF. The CDR3 region has the DNA TGTGCCAGCAGCCGAAGGCGGGACCTTAAAGAGACCCAGTACTTC. J is TRBJ2-5 and V is TRBV5-4; tentative D call: TRBD2 (6 bases). CDR3 size: 15 residues. Trimming left V 4 bases short and J 3 bases short, with 16 bases between. Germline CDR1 and CDR2: SGHNT and YYREEE (reference sequence).

The rearrangement joins TRBV9 to TRBJ2-2; 7 bases align to TRBD2. CDR3 length equals 15 residues. Germline V gene sequence: CDR1 SGDLS, CDR2 YYNGEE. The V and J ends lost 0 bases and 5 bases, in that order; junction bases with no gene match: 4. The CDR3 coding sequence is TGTGCCAGCAGCGTAGGGGGAGGGGAGACCGGGGAGCTGTTTTTT. Protein product: CASSVGGGETGELFF.

The chain has TRBV5-1 and TRBJ2-1; 8 nucleotides agree with TRBD2. Germline assignment: CDR1 SGHRS and CDR2 YFSETQ. The CDR3 has 14 amino acids. With V trimmed by 1 base and J by 4 bases, 1 base remained unmatched. DNA for the CDR3: TGCGCCAGCAGCTTGACTAGCGGATACAATGAGCAGTTCTTC. Its translation: CASSLTSGYNEQFF.

The rearrangement uses TRBV7-9 and TRBJ2-3; D gene unclear. Germline values: CDR1 SEHNR, CDR2 FQNEAQ (reference sequence). V gave up 2 bases and J gave up 1 base, with 4 bases separating them. The CDR3 runs to 13 residues. The CDR3 loop reads CASSLLGTDTQYF. Written as DNA, the CDR3 is TGTGCCAGCAGCTTATTGGGCACAGATACGCAGTATTTT. Full variable domain (outside the CDR3, taken from reference TRBV7-9 and TRBJ2-3): DTGVSQNPRHKITKRGQNVTFRCDPISEHNRLYWYRQTLGQGPEFLTYFQNEAQLEKSRLLSDRFSAERPKGSFSTLEIQRTEQGDSAMYLCASSLLGTDTQYFGPGTRLTVL.

V and J are TRBV5-4 and TRBJ1-2; D perhaps matches TRBD1 (5 bases). V was pared by 4 bases and J by 4 bases, with 14 bases between. The CDR3 spans 14 residues. The germline gives CDR1 SGHNT, CDR2 YYREEE (reference sequence). In DNA form, the CDR3 reads TGTGCCAGCAGCGCTTCGGGACGTCCCTATGGCTACACCTTC. Translated: CASSASGRPYGYTF.

The V gene is TRBV30, the J gene TRBJ1-1; 7 positions agree with TRBD1. The CDR3 totals 15 residues. Germline CDR1 and CDR2: GTSNPN and SVGIG (reference sequence). V gave up 7 bases and J gave up 0 bases; unmatched junction bases: 11. The CDR3 region has the DNA TGTGCCTCGGACAGGTCGAAAGGCGTGAACACTGAAGCTTTCTTT. The encoded protein is CASDRSKGVNTEAFF.

V usage is TRBV13 and J usage is TRBJ2-3; perhaps D is TRBD1 or TRBD2 (5 bases each). Germline CDR1 and CDR2: PRHDT and FYEKMQ (reference sequence). This CDR3 has 15 residues. V was clipped by 5 bases and J by 1 base, with 13 bases between them. The CDR3 nucleotides read TGTGCCAGCAGCCCCCCGGGACGCCGCACAGATACGCAGTATTTT. It translates to CASSPPGRRTDTQYF.

The chain links TRBV29-1 to TRBJ2-1; D remains unclear. Germline CDR1 reads SQVTM; CDR2 reads ANQGSEA. V lost 7 bases, J lost 9 bases, and 10 bases lay in between. CDR3 length: 10 residues. The CDR3 region is CSGRFTEQFF. The CDR3 DNA is TGCAGCGGGCGGTTTACTGAGCAGTTCTTC.

The sample holds a few counts of this clone. J is TRBJ2-7 and V is TRBV9, with D possibly TRBD1 on 6 matching bases. Trimming removed 4 bases at V and 7 bases at J, with 12 bases between. The CDR3 has 12 residues. In germline, CDR1 is SGDLS, CDR2 YYNGEE. This CDR3 reads CASSPTRGEQYF. CDR3 sequence (DNA): TGTGCCAGCAGCCCGACGAGGGGGGAGCAGTACTTC.

The chain uses TRBV7-9 and TRBJ2-1, with 9 bases that match TRBD1. Germline CDR1 reads SEHNR; CDR2 reads FQNEAQ (reference sequence). The CDR3 covers 15 residues. The J segment lost 6 bases and the V segment lost 3 bases, leaving 6 bases of the junction unmatched. CDR3: CASSFGTGLFNEQFF. The CDR3 DNA follows: TGTGCCAGCAGCTTTGGGACAGGGCTGTTCAATGAGCAGTTCTTC.

This clone has just a few counts. This chain joins TRBV30 and TRBJ2-3; 11 bases align to TRBD2. Losses at the gene ends were 2 bases for V and 4 bases for J; bases not matched to a gene: 8. Germline assignment: CDR1 GTSNPN and CDR2 SVGIG (reference sequence). The CDR3 loop spans 16 amino acids. As DNA, the CDR3 is TGTGCCTGGAGTATACTAGCGGGAGAGGGAGCAGATACGCAGTATTTT. Residues: CAWSILAGEGADTQYF.

J is TRBJ1-1 and V is TRBV9; TRBD1 aligns across 7 bases. Germline V CDR1 and CDR2: SGDLS, YYNGEE. Losses at the gene ends were 0 bases for V and 5 bases for J; bases not matched to a gene: 7. This CDR3 is 15 amino acids long. DNA for the CDR3: TGTGCCAGCAGCGTAGGTTCAGGGGGAGGGACTGAAGCTTTCTTT. Its protein product is CASSVGSGGGTEAFF.

V gene TRBV14 combines with J gene TRBJ2-7; D may be TRBD1 (5 bases). The CDR3 covers 12 residues. The germline V gene has CDR1 SGHDN and CDR2 FVKESK. V was pared by 5 bases and J by 3 bases, with 8 bases between. This chain's CDR3 is CASSRDSYEQYF. The CDR3 region has the DNA TGTGCCAGCAGCAGAGACAGCTACGAGCAGTACTTC.

CDR3 in amino acids: CASSLGITSAEAFF. CDR3 DNA: TGCGCCAGCAGCTTGGGGATAACCTCGGCCGAAGCTTTCTTT. This chain links TRBV5-1 with TRBJ1-1; D gene uncertain. The CDR3 loop spans 14 amino acids. Germline CDR1 and CDR2: SGHRS and YFSETQ. V was clipped by 0 bases and J by 8 bases, with 14 bases between them.

The rearrangement links TRBV19 to TRBJ1-5, with no clear D. The CDR3 totals 13 residues. Per the germline V gene, CDR1 is LNHDA and CDR2 is SQIVND (reference sequence). Trimming took 5 bases from V and 2 from J, leaving 7 bases between them. As DNA, the CDR3 is TGTGCCAGTAGTGAGGCAGGCAATCAGCCCCAGCATTTT. Protein: CASSEAGNQPQHF.

The chain combines TRBV28 with TRBJ2-7; the match to TRBD2 covers 9 bases. This CDR3 has 15 amino acids. The V and J ends lost 8 bases and 2 bases, in that order; junction bases with no gene match: 10. In germline, CDR1 is MDHEN, CDR2 SYDVKM. The CDR3 DNA follows: TGTGCCAGCGGTAGCCGGACTAGCGCTACCTACGAGCAGTACTTC. It specifies CASGSRTSATYEQYF.

The chain carries TRBV5-1 and TRBJ2-7, with TRBD1 identical over 9 bases. The CDR3 runs to 14 residues. V trimming: 0 bases; J trimming: 2 bases; junction bases outside the gene matches: 0. Germline values: CDR1 SGHRS, CDR2 YFSETQ. The CDR3 DNA is TGCGCCAGCAGCTTGGGACAGGGGGCCTACGAGCAGTACTTC. This sequence encodes CASSLGQGAYEQYF.

V gene TRBV18 combines with J gene TRBJ2-3; D gene uncertain. The CDR3 covers 13 residues. The germline V and J ends were trimmed by 2 bases and 4 bases, with 7 bases remaining between them. Germline CDR1 is KGHSH and CDR2 is LQKENI. DNA for the CDR3: TGTGCCAGCTCACCAGGGGTAGCAGATACGCAGTATTTT. Protein: CASSPGVADTQYF.

V gene TRBV11-2 combines with J gene TRBJ1-5, with 9 bases that match TRBD1. V was clipped by 5 bases and J by 7 bases; unmatched bases: 9. The germline gives CDR1 SGHAT, CDR2 FQNNGV. The CDR3 is made up of 15 amino acids. The CDR3 region has the DNA TGTGCCAGCAGCAAAAGCCCGACAGGGGGGCAGCCCCAGCATTTT. As protein: CASSKSPTGGQPQHF. Filled out from reference TRBV11-2 and TRBJ1-5, the complete variable domain reads EAGVAQSPRYKIIEKRQSVAFWCNPISGHATLYWYQQILGQGPKLLIQFQNNGVVDDSQLPKDRFSAERLKGVDSTLKIQPAKLEDSAVYLCASSKSPTGGQPQHFGDGTRLSIL.

The chain recombines TRBV18 with TRBJ1-1, with D possibly TRBD1 on 5 matching bases. Germline assignment: CDR1 KGHSH and CDR2 LQKENI. The CDR3 length is 14 residues. V lost 3 bases and J 0 bases, leaving 8 bases between the germline ends. This chain's CDR3 is CASSPTDLNTEAFF. The CDR3 DNA sequence: TGTGCCAGCTCACCGACAGATTTGAACACTGAAGCTTTCTTT.